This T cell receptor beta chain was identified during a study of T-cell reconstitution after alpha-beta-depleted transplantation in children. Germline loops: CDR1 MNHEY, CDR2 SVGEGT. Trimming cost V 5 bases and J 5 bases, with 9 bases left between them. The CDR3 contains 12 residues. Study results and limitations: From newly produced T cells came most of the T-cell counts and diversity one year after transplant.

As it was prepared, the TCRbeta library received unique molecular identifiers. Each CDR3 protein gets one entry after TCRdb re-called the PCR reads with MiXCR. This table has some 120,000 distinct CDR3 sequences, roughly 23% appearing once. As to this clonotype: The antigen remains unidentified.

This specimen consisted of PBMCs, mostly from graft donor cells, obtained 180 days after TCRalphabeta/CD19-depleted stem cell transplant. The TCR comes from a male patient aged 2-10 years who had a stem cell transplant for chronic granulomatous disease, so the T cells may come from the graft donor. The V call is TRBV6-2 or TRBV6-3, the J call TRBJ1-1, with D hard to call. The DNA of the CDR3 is TGTGCCAGCAGTAAAGGCGGGACTGAAGCTTTCTTT. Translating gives CASSKGGTEAFF.